The 16 T cell receptor beta chains below all came from one sample that was sequenced in a study of cytomegalovirus exposure and HLA in healthy donors (dated by TCRdb to 2015 to 2018). The receptor library was made with the immunoSEQ multiplex PCR assay. The multiplex PCR relied on a mix of 60 forward primers for TCR Vbeta segments and 13 reverse primers for TCR Jbeta segments. Sourced from immuneACCESS, this table was stored by TCRdb with only in-frame sequences that have V and J called. A share of the clones is absent; for the studies checked, an unresolved V gene accounts for under half, and the remainder has no known explanation. This sample holds about 180,000 clones; about 69% were observed only once. Over 2% of the sample is taken by the ten largest. The sample comprised PBMCs. Source of these receptors: a human donor in good health.

The rearrangement links TRBV7-8 to TRBJ2-1; 8 nucleotides match TRBD2. Per the germline V gene, CDR1 is SGHVS and CDR2 is FQNEAQ. This CDR3 has 17 amino acids. V lost 6 bases and J lost 7; bases outside the gene matches: 17. The CDR3 region is CASRTPKRGGRDNEQFF. In nucleotides, the CDR3 is TGTGCCAGCAGGACCCCGAAACGGGGGGGGCGAGATAATGAGCAGTTCTTC. The entire variable domain, with the rest obtained from reference TRBV7-8 and TRBJ2-1, is as follows: GAGVSQSPRYKVAKRGQDVALRCDPISGHVSLFWYQQALGQGPEFLTYFQNEAQLDKSGLPSDRFFAERPEGSVSTLKIQRTQQEDSAVYLCASRTPKRGGRDNEQFFGPGTRLTVL.

V gene TRBV9 combines with J gene TRBJ2-7, with TRBD1 matching 7 bases. The CDR3 is made up of 12 amino acids. Germline CDR1 SGDLS, CDR2 YYNGEE. V was pared by 8 bases and J by 6 bases, with 8 bases of the junction left unmatched. The CDR3 is CASQGTAPEQYF. As DNA, the CDR3 is TGTGCCAGTCAAGGGACAGCGCCCGAGCAGTACTTC.

V is TRBV2 and J is TRBJ1-1; D is perhaps TRBD1 (5 bases). Per the germline V gene, CDR1 is SNHLY and CDR2 is FYNNEI. The CDR3 consists of 15 residues. The germline V and J ends were trimmed by 1 base and 0 bases, with 9 bases remaining between them. CDR3 DNA sequence: TGTGCCAGCAGTGAAGGGGGCCTCCTGAACACTGAAGCTTTCTTT. Its translation: CASSEGGLLNTEAFF.

This sequence joins TRBV19 and TRBJ1-2; possibly TRBD1 for D (6 bases). V was pared by 5 bases and J by 4 bases, with 14 bases between. In germline, CDR1 is LNHDA, CDR2 SQIVND (reference sequence). This CDR3 contains 14 residues. The DNA of the CDR3 is TGTGCCAGTAGTCCTGCTGGCAGGGGCTATGGCTACACCTTC. Translated: CASSPAGRGYGYTF.

This clone was counted a few times. The V call is TRBV6-5, the J call TRBJ1-2; D remains unclear. This CDR3 is built from 14 residues. V was shortened by 7 bases and J by 4 bases, with 16 bases between the two germline ends. CDR1 is MNHEY, CDR2 SVGAGI, per germline. CDR3: CASNKREGVYGYTF. In nucleotides, the CDR3 is TGTGCCAGCAACAAACGGGAGGGTGTCTATGGCTACACCTTC.

The sample holds a few counts of this clone. This sequence joins TRBV7-8 and TRBJ2-3, with D unclear. This CDR3 is 13 amino acids long. In germline, CDR1 is SGHVS, CDR2 FQNEAQ. The ends were cut back, 5 bases at V and 1 base at J, with 7 bases in the middle. CDR3 loop: CASSISGTDTQYF. CDR3 sequence (DNA): TGTGCCAGCAGCATATCCGGCACAGATACGCAGTATTTT.

Only one count was recorded for this clone. The V gene is TRBV18, the J gene TRBJ2-6; TRBD2 might be the D (5 bases). The CDR3 extends over 17 amino acids. CDR1 is KGHSH, CDR2 LQKENI, per germline. Trimming took off 4 bases at V and 2 bases at J, with 15 bases between the two ends. CDR3 nucleotide sequence: TGTGCCAGCTCACGGGCCCCCCTCGGGACTGGGGCCAACGTCCTGACTTTC. It yields the protein CASSRAPLGTGANVLTF.

J is TRBJ1-4 and V is TRBV7-9; 10 bases align to TRBD1. Germline V CDR1 and CDR2: SEHNR, FQNEAQ (reference sequence). V was clipped by 5 bases and J by 8 bases; unmatched bases: 2. This CDR3 comprises 13 residues. The CDR3: CASSGTGDEKLFF. The DNA for the CDR3 is TGTGCCAGCAGCGGGACAGGGGACGAAAAACTGTTTTTT.

In this sample, this clone turned up once. The chain has TRBV6-5 and TRBJ2-5, with D possibly TRBD2 on 5 matching bases. The DNA end is a closer match to TRBJ2-7, so the J assignment may be wrong. Looked up from germline, CDR1 is MNHEY and CDR2 is SVGAGI. CDR3 length: 14 residues. The CDR3, as DNA: TGTGCCAGCAGCCAGCTTGAGGGAGCCTACGAGCAGTACTTC. Protein product: CASSQLEGAYEQYF.

The V gene is TRBV30, the J gene TRBJ1-3; D remains ambiguous. CDR3 size: 19 residues. V lost 1 base and J 0 bases, leaving 22 bases between the germline ends. Germline CDR1 reads GTSNPN; CDR2 reads SVGIG (reference sequence). CDR3 DNA: TGTGCCTGGAGTGCACGGACTTACCAAACGACCGACTCTGGAAACACCATATATTTT. Translating it yields CAWSARTYQTTDSGNTIYF. Using reference TRBV30 and TRBJ1-3 for the parts outside the CDR3, the full variable domain is SQTIHQWPATLVQPVGSPLSLECTVEGTSNPNLYWYRQAAGRGLQLLFYSVGIGQISSEVPQNLSASRPQDRQFILSSKKLLLSDSGFYLCAWSARTYQTTDSGNTIYFGEGSWLTVV.

This clone has only a few counts. CDR3 coding DNA: TGTGCCAGCAGCGACAGCTACGAGCAGTACTTC. It specifies CASSDSYEQYF. The chain has TRBV5-6 and TRBJ2-7; tentative D call: TRBD1 (5 bases). The CDR3 runs 11 residues. V was trimmed by 4 bases and J by 3 bases, leaving 5 bases between them. Looked up from germline, CDR1 is SGHDT and CDR2 is YYEEEE.

J is TRBJ2-3 and V is TRBV6-4; TRBD2 aligns across 9 bases. The trim removed 6 bases at V and 4 bases at J, leaving 5 bases unmatched. Germline V gene sequence: CDR1 MRHNA, CDR2 SNTAGT. The CDR3 length is 14 residues. CDR3: CASSAGTSPDTQYF. In nucleotides, the CDR3 is TGTGCCAGCAGCGCCGGGACTAGCCCAGATACGCAGTATTTT.

With regard to this clone: One end of the junction is discordant with germline, which a read error may explain. The rearrangement joins TRBV7-9 to TRBJ2-5; 13 bases are shared with TRBD2. CDR3 size: 17 residues. CDR1 SEHNR and CDR2 FQNEAQ come from the germline V gene (reference sequence). The CDR3 sequence: CSSSLLHTSGGAETQYF. CDR3 coding DNA: TGTTCCAGCAGCTTACTACACACTAGCGGGGGGGCAGAGACCCAGTACTTC.

This clone occurred a few times. The V gene is TRBV5-6, the J gene TRBJ2-5; 8 bases map to TRBD2. The DNA end is a closer match to TRBJ2-7, so the J assignment may be wrong. The V gene's germline CDR1 is SGHDT and CDR2 YYEEEE. The CDR3 spans 13 residues. CDR3: CASSPGGVYEQYF. CDR3 sequence (DNA): TGTGCCAGCAGCCCGGGAGGGGTCTACGAGCAGTACTTC.

This chain uses TRBV7-9 with TRBJ1-1; 9 bases map to TRBD1. V lost 3 bases and J lost 5; bases outside the gene matches: 7. Germline V CDR1 and CDR2: SEHNR, FQNEAQ (reference sequence). CDR3 size: 15 residues. In nucleotides, the CDR3 is TGTGCCAGCAGCTTCGCCGGGACAGGGCAGACTGAAGCTTTCTTT. Its translation: CASSFAGTGQTEAFF.

This rearrangement joins TRBV10-3 to TRBJ1-2; 9 nucleotides line up with TRBD1. The V segment lost 2 bases and the J segment 1 base; nucleotides outside the gene matches: 5. The CDR3 extends over 16 amino acids. Germline V gene data show CDR1 as ENHRY and CDR2 as SYGVKD. The CDR3 protein is CAISERQGGGNYGYTF. The DNA of the CDR3 is TGTGCCATCAGTGAGCGACAGGGGGGAGGTAACTATGGCTACACCTTC.